The rows below give T cell receptor beta chains drawn from one sample of a study of blood T cells in healthy people across ages. In TCRdb, the 5' RACE reads were re-called with MiXCR into one record per CDR3 protein. The data hold 780,000 or so distinct CDR3 sequences, with around 50% observed a single time. The material sequenced was blood. The receptors originated from a man aged 40-50 years in good health. The CDR3 runs from the conserved cysteine through the conserved F or W. The D gene is left open where the match is weak. A row's size may be missing; if present it is once, few, many or a size class.

DNA: TGTGCCAGCACCCCAATGGGGGTGCAAGAGACCCAGTACTTC
CDR3: CASTPMGVQETQYF
size: few
V: TRBV28
J: TRBJ2-5
D: NA

DNA: TGTGCCATCAGTGTGGTGGAGAACTACGAGCAGTACTTC
CDR3: CAISVVENYEQYF
size: few
V: TRBV10-3
J: TRBJ2-7
D: NA

DNA: TGTGCCAGCAGCCAAGAGGGGGCTACAGGGGTTAGTTCACCCCTCCACTTT
CDR3: CASSQEGATGVSSPLHF
size: NA
V: TRBV4-2
J: TRBJ1-6
D: TRBD1

DNA: TGTGCCAGCATCCGCCAGCCCTACGAGCAGTACTTC
CDR3: CASIRQPYEQYF
size: NA
V: TRBV28
J: TRBJ2-7
D: NA

DNA: TGTGCCAGCAGGGGCAGGGGTCGTGAGACCCAGTACTTC
CDR3: CASRGRGRETQYF
size: few
V: TRBV28
J: TRBJ2-5
D: NA

DNA: TGTGCCAGCAGTTTAAGGGGGGGGAAAATCCAAGAGACCCAGTACTTC
CDR3: CASSLRGGKIQETQYF
size: NA
V: TRBV28
J: TRBJ2-5
D: NA

DNA: TGTGCCAGCAGTTGGCGGACTAGCGGGAAGTACGAGCAGTACTTC
CDR3: CASSWRTSGKYEQYF
size: few
V: TRBV6-5
J: TRBJ2-7
D: TRBD2

DNA: TGTGCCAGCAGCTTATTTTCCCCGCTGTCGGCGGGAGTCTCGAATGAGCAGATCTTC
CDR3: CASSLFSPLSAGVSNEQIF
size: NA
V: TRBV11-3
J: TRBJ2-1
D: TRBD2

DNA: TGCAGTGCTATCCGAGAAAGCTATGGCTACACCTTC
CDR3: CSAIRESYGYTF
size: NA
V: TRBV20-1
J: TRBJ1-2
D: NA

DNA: TGTGCCAGCAGTCCCAAAGGAGGGCTCCAAGAGACCCAGTATTTT
CDR3: CASSPKGGLQETQYF
size: NA
V: TRBV6-2/TRBV6-3
J: TRBJ2-3
D: NA

DNA: TGCGCCAGCAGCCGAGACAGAGCGGGGAAGGGCACAGATACGCAGTATTTT
CDR3: CASSRDRAGKGTDTQYF
size: NA
V: TRBV4-3
J: TRBJ2-3
D: TRBD2

DNA: TGCGCCAGCAGCTTATCGTACGGGACAGACTATGGCTACACCTTC
CDR3: CASSLSYGTDYGYTF
size: NA
V: TRBV5-1
J: TRBJ1-2
D: TRBD1

DNA: TGTGCCAGCAGTTACAGACAGCGGGAGGAATACGAGCAGTACTTC
CDR3: CASSYRQREEYEQYF
size: NA
V: TRBV6-2/TRBV6-3
J: TRBJ2-7
D: TRBD2

DNA: TGTGCCAGCAGACGCACAAGGACAGGGACGGTGAACACTGAAGCTTTCTTT
CDR3: CASRRTRTGTVNTEAFF
size: NA
V: TRBV6-1
J: TRBJ1-1
D: TRBD1

DNA: TGTGCCAGCAGCCAAGGCCCAGGGACTAATGAAAAACTGTTTTTT
CDR3: CASSQGPGTNEKLFF
size: few
V: TRBV3-1
J: TRBJ1-4
D: NA

DNA: TGCAGTACAACGAGAACCCCAGAAAAACTGTTTTTT
CDR3: CSTTRTPEKLFF
size: few
V: TRBV20-1
J: TRBJ1-4
D: NA

DNA: TGTGCCAGCAGCGTAAGCGGGACCACCTACGAGCAGTACTTC
CDR3: CASSVSGTTYEQYF
size: NA
V: TRBV9
J: TRBJ2-7
D: TRBD2

DNA: TGTGCCAGCAGTGAAGCGCTGTGGGGAGGGGGTTATGGCTACACCTTC
CDR3: CASSEALWGGGYGYTF
size: NA
V: TRBV6-1
J: TRBJ1-2
D: NA

DNA: TGTGCCAGCAGTCACTTCCCAACTCAAGAGACCCAGTACTTC
CDR3: CASSHFPTQETQYF
size: NA
V: TRBV27
J: TRBJ2-5
D: NA

DNA: TGCAGTGCTAGTTCGGGCAGGGGTTCCTACGAGCAGTACTTC
CDR3: CSASSGRGSYEQYF
size: few
V: TRBV20-1
J: TRBJ2-7
D: NA

DNA: TGTGCCAGCAGTTTATCCGGGACAGGGGTGAACACTGAAGCTTTCTTT
CDR3: CASSLSGTGVNTEAFF
size: NA
V: TRBV27
J: TRBJ1-1
D: TRBD1

DNA: TGTGCCAGCAGCGCCCAAGGTCGTAGGATTGGTGGTCGGACAGGGAACATCGATGAGCAGTTCTTC
CDR3: CASSAQGRRIGGRTGNIDEQFF
size: NA
V: TRBV7-8
J: TRBJ2-1
D: TRBD1

DNA: TGTGCCAGCCTCGACAGGGAGCGCCACATTCAGTACTTC
CDR3: CASLDRERHIQYF
size: few
V: TRBV6-5
J: TRBJ2-4
D: TRBD1

DNA: TGCAGCGTTGTAGACAGGGTTGCCTACGAGCAGTTCTTC
CDR3: CSVVDRVAYEQFF
size: NA
V: TRBV29-1
J: TRBJ2-1
D: TRBD1

DNA: TGCAGTGCCCAAACCGACGATCCCTGCTACGAGCAGTACTTC
CDR3: CSAQTDDPCYEQYF
size: NA
V: TRBV20-1
J: TRBJ2-7
D: NA

DNA: TGTGCCAGCAGCCCCCGGGACAGGGCCCACGAGCAGTACTTC
CDR3: CASSPRDRAHEQYF
size: once
V: TRBV7-2
J: TRBJ2-7
D: TRBD1

DNA: TGTGCCAGCAGTTCCCTAGTCGGCTTAAAAGGTGATACGCAGTATTTT
CDR3: CASSSLVGLKGDTQYF
size: once
V: TRBV6-2/TRBV6-3
J: TRBJ2-3
D: NA

DNA: TGTGCCATCAGTGAGTCGACGGCGGGGGGACGTAATGAGCAGTACTTC
CDR3: CAISESTAGGRNEQYF
size: NA
V: TRBV10-3
J: TRBJ2-5
D: TRBD2

DNA: TGCGCCAGCAGCTTGGACAGGGCGAGCTCCTATAATTCACCCCTCCACTTT
CDR3: CASSLDRASSYNSPLHF
size: NA
V: TRBV5-1
J: TRBJ1-6
D: NA

DNA: TGTGCCAGCAGCCAGAGAGGGAAGGCTGAAGCTTTCTTT
CDR3: CASSQRGKAEAFF
size: NA
V: TRBV14
J: TRBJ1-1
D: NA

DNA: TGTGCCAGCAGCTTAAATGTCAGGGGGTTGGCCCAAGAGACCCAGTACTTC
CDR3: CASSLNVRGLAQETQYF
size: NA
V: TRBV7-6
J: TRBJ2-5
D: TRBD1

DNA: TGCAGCGTTGATTCTGCGGAGGGTGGAGATACGCAGTATTTT
CDR3: CSVDSAEGGDTQYF
size: NA
V: TRBV29-1
J: TRBJ2-3
D: NA

DNA: TGCAGTGGCGACTTCCAAGAGACCCAGTACTTC
CDR3: CSGDFQETQYF
size: NA
V: TRBV20-1
J: TRBJ2-5
D: NA

DNA: TGTGCCATCACTACGGGAGGGCCCTACAATGAGCAGTTCTTC
CDR3: CAITTGGPYNEQFF
size: few
V: TRBV10-3
J: TRBJ2-1
D: TRBD2

DNA: TGCAGTGCTACGCCAAGCGGGGGAGACACAGATACGCAGTATTTT
CDR3: CSATPSGGDTDTQYF
size: few
V: TRBV20-1
J: TRBJ2-3
D: TRBD2

DNA: TGTGCCAGCAGCTTAGTAGCGGGAGGGGCAGAGACCCAGTACTTC
CDR3: CASSLVAGGAETQYF
size: few
V: TRBV11-2
J: TRBJ2-5
D: TRBD2

DNA: TGCGTCAGCAGCCTCGTCGAGGGAGAGGGAGAGACCCAGTACTTC
CDR3: CVSSLVEGEGETQYF
size: NA
V: TRBV4-1
J: TRBJ2-5
D: NA

DNA: TGTGCCAGCAGCTCACTACAGGGGGCAGTTGGCACAGATACGCAGTATTTT
CDR3: CASSSLQGAVGTDTQYF
size: few
V: TRBV7-9
J: TRBJ2-3
D: TRBD1

DNA: TGTGCCAGCAGCTTTGGGACTAGCGGAAACAATGAGCAGTTCTTC
CDR3: CASSFGTSGNNEQFF
size: NA
V: TRBV11-3
J: TRBJ2-1
D: TRBD2

DNA: TGTACCAGCAGTTTTATTGGGGCTAGCGGGATGAACATTCAGTACTTC
CDR3: CTSSFIGASGMNIQYF
size: once
V: TRBV27
J: TRBJ2-4
D: TRBD2

DNA: TGTGCCAGCAGTTTAAGCCTAGCGGGAGGGGGACGCCAAGAGACCCAGTACTTC
CDR3: CASSLSLAGGGRQETQYF
size: few
V: TRBV12-3/TRBV12-4
J: TRBJ2-5
D: TRBD2

DNA: TGCAGTGCCGTAACAGGGGGAGGGTACGAGCAGTACTTC
CDR3: CSAVTGGGYEQYF
size: NA
V: TRBV20-1
J: TRBJ2-7
D: NA

DNA: TGTGCCAGCAGAGACTCCGGTGGTACCTATGGCTACACCTTT
CDR3: CASRDSGGTYGYTF
size: once
V: TRBV6-2/TRBV6-3
J: TRBJ1-2
D: NA

DNA: TGTGCCAGCGGGAAGGCAGATACGCAGTATTTT
CDR3: CASGKADTQYF
size: NA
V: TRBV9
J: TRBJ2-3
D: NA

DNA: TGCGCCAGCAGCCCGCTACCAGGAAATTCACCCCTCCACTTT
CDR3: CASSPLPGNSPLHF
size: few
V: TRBV5-1
J: TRBJ1-6
D: NA

DNA: TGCGCCAGCAGCTTAACCGGACCCCCGAACACTGAAGCTTTCTTT
CDR3: CASSLTGPPNTEAFF
size: NA
V: TRBV5-1
J: TRBJ1-1
D: NA

DNA: TGTGCCAGCAGTGAAGCGTTCACAGATACGCAGTATTTT
CDR3: CASSEAFTDTQYF
size: NA
V: TRBV2
J: TRBJ2-3
D: NA

DNA: TGTGCCAGCAGCCCGCGACAGGGGGTCATGACAGATACGCAGTATTTT
CDR3: CASSPRQGVMTDTQYF
size: many
V: TRBV11-3
J: TRBJ2-3
D: TRBD1

DNA: TGCAGCGTTCCTCAGACTAGCGACTTCAATACGCAGTATTTT
CDR3: CSVPQTSDFNTQYF
size: few
V: TRBV29-1
J: TRBJ2-3
D: TRBD2

DNA: TGTGCCACCAGTGATACCGTTCAGGTCAATGAGCAGTTCTTC
CDR3: CATSDTVQVNEQFF
size: few
V: TRBV24-1
J: TRBJ2-1
D: NA

DNA: TGTGCCAGTAGTCTTTCTACCGGGACGGGCCGAGGATCACCCCTCCACTTT
CDR3: CASSLSTGTGRGSPLHF
size: NA
V: TRBV19
J: TRBJ1-6
D: NA

DNA: TGTGCCAGCAGCCAAAATATAGTGGCTAATGAAAAACTGTTTTTT
CDR3: CASSQNIVANEKLFF
size: NA
V: TRBV3-1
J: TRBJ1-4
D: NA

DNA: TGCAGCGTTGAATTACAACTCCCCCTTGCCTACGAGCAGTACTTC
CDR3: CSVELQLPLAYEQYF
size: NA
V: TRBV29-1
J: TRBJ2-7
D: NA

DNA: TGTGCCACCAGTGAGGTTTCCGGGACTAGCGATGAGCAGTACTTC
CDR3: CATSEVSGTSDEQYF
size: many
V: TRBV24-1
J: TRBJ2-7
D: TRBD2

DNA: TGTGCCAGCAGCGTCGATTCAGGGCCCGGGGCGTTCTTC
CDR3: CASSVDSGPGAFF
size: once
V: TRBV12-3/TRBV12-4
J: TRBJ2-1
D: NA

DNA: TGTGCCAGCAGCACTAGCGGGTACCAAGAGACCCAGTACTTC
CDR3: CASSTSGYQETQYF
size: once
V: TRBV28
J: TRBJ2-5
D: TRBD2

DNA: TGCGCCAGCAGCTCCCGACTAGCGGTAGCAAAGACCCAGTACTTC
CDR3: CASSSRLAVAKTQYF
size: NA
V: TRBV5-1
J: TRBJ2-5
D: TRBD2